This paragraph reports one T cell receptor beta chain. Its antigen is unknown. This sample is drawn from a study of cytomegalovirus exposure and HLA in healthy donors. Overall study context: A previous analysis identified approximately 120 million unique TCR beta sequences derived from 180 million or so T cells.

PCR primers comprised 60 Vbeta and 13 Jbeta primers. Produced via immunoSEQ multiplex PCR; TCRdb's table is partial and in-frame only. The table shows nearly 110,000 clones, with over 75% occurring only once. Regarding the study as a whole: Researchers catalogued over 150 TCR beta chains as cytomegalovirus-associated.

CDR1 and CDR2 (germline): LGHNA, YNFKEQ. The CDR3 length is 17 residues. V lost 2 bases, J lost 0 bases, and 11 bases lay in between. Sequencing was performed on PBMCs. This chain connects TRBV4-2 to TRBJ2-6; perhaps TRBD2 as D (6 bases). The TCR originated in a man aged 60-69 years in good health and CMV-seronegative. The CDR3 DNA follows: TGTGCCAGCAGCCAATACGGGGGACTCTCTGGGGCCAACGTCCTGACTTTC. It yields the protein CASSQYGGLSGANVLTF.